The rows below give T cell receptor beta chains drawn from one sample of a study of T cell repertoires in cytomegalovirus infection. For these TCRs, the target antigens are not known. Each CDR3 protein is one row after TCRdb ran MiXCR on the reads. This table holds under 850,000 distinct CDR3 sequences, 30% to 40% found once. The sample here was cultured PBMCs, taken from culture after CMV antigen stimulation. Receptors originate from a human donor in good health (CMV status not recorded). Some clones in this sample may be carry-over from other donors' samples. The CDR3 runs from the conserved cysteine through the conserved F or W. D genes are given only for firm matches. Where a row states a size, it is once, few, many or the class of an expanded clone; other rows omit it.

v_call: TRBV27; d_call: TRBD2; clone_size: NA; j_call: TRBJ2-2; cdr3_nt: TGTGCCAGCAGTACCCACATGACTAGCGGGAGAACCAGCGGGGAGCTGTTTTTT; cdr3_aa: CASSTHMTSGRTSGELFF
v_call: TRBV7-2; d_call: NA; clone_size: many; j_call: TRBJ1-5; cdr3_nt: TGTGCCAGCAGCTCGCACGGGACCGACAATCAGCCCCAGCATTTT; cdr3_aa: CASSSHGTDNQPQHF
v_call: TRBV18; d_call: NA; clone_size: NA; j_call: TRBJ2-1; cdr3_nt: TGTGCCAGCTCCCCATCAACTCTCTACAATGAGCAGTTCTTC; cdr3_aa: CASSPSTLYNEQFF
v_call: TRBV19; d_call: TRBD2; clone_size: NA; j_call: TRBJ2-1; cdr3_nt: TGTGCCAGTAGTATAGTTGGCGGGGGGCTGGACAATGAGCAGTTCTTC; cdr3_aa: CASSIVGGGLDNEQFF
v_call: TRBV7-6; d_call: NA; clone_size: NA; j_call: TRBJ2-1; cdr3_nt: TGTGCCAGCAGCTCAAGCTGGGATAAGGTCTACAATGAGCAGTTCTTC; cdr3_aa: CASSSSWDKVYNEQFF
v_call: TRBV20-1; d_call: NA; clone_size: few; j_call: TRBJ2-7; cdr3_nt: TGCAGTGCTAGTACAGGGAACTACGAGCAGTACTTC; cdr3_aa: CSASTGNYEQYF
v_call: TRBV7-4; d_call: NA; clone_size: NA; j_call: TRBJ2-7; cdr3_nt: TGTGCCAGCAGCCTCCGCCCGGAGGAGGGCCACTACGAGCAGTACTTC; cdr3_aa: CASSLRPEEGHYEQYF
v_call: TRBV5-6; d_call: TRBD2; clone_size: NA; j_call: TRBJ2-2; cdr3_nt: TGTGCCAGCAGCGGGATAGCGGGTTATGTCGGGGAGCTGTTTTTT; cdr3_aa: CASSGIAGYVGELFF
v_call: TRBV6-6; d_call: TRBD1; clone_size: NA; j_call: TRBJ1-5; cdr3_nt: TGTGCCAGCAGGTTGCTAGGGACAGAAAATCAGCCCCAGCATTTT; cdr3_aa: CASRLLGTENQPQHF
v_call: TRBV7-9; d_call: TRBD1; clone_size: NA; j_call: TRBJ2-3; cdr3_nt: TGTGCCAGCAGCACCCAGGGGGCCAATCAGCCCCAGTATTTT; cdr3_aa: CASSTQGANQPQYF
v_call: TRBV4-1; d_call: TRBD1; clone_size: NA; j_call: TRBJ1-1; cdr3_nt: TGCGCCAGCAGCCGTCCGGGACAGCTGAACACTGAAGCTTTCTTT; cdr3_aa: CASSRPGQLNTEAFF
v_call: TRBV12-3/TRBV12-4; d_call: NA; clone_size: NA; j_call: TRBJ2-1; cdr3_nt: TGTGCCAGCAGTCAGTTCTCCCCTGGGGGTGAGCAGTTCTTC; cdr3_aa: CASSQFSPGGEQFF
v_call: TRBV7-9; d_call: NA; clone_size: few; j_call: TRBJ2-7; cdr3_nt: TGTGCCAGCAGCTTTGCACGTCCCGGGGACGAGCAGTACTTC; cdr3_aa: CASSFARPGDEQYF
v_call: TRBV20-1; d_call: NA; clone_size: NA; j_call: TRBJ1-6; cdr3_nt: TGCAGTGCTAGTTACGGGGCGGGCATACGATCACCCCTCCACTTT; cdr3_aa: CSASYGAGIRSPLHF
v_call: TRBV27; d_call: NA; clone_size: NA; j_call: TRBJ2-1; cdr3_nt: TGTGCCAGCAGTAAAGTTCCGAATCCCTACAATGAGCAGTTCTTC; cdr3_aa: CASSKVPNPYNEQFF
v_call: TRBV27; d_call: TRBD2; clone_size: NA; j_call: TRBJ2-1; cdr3_nt: TGTGCCAGCAGTCCCAGCGGGAGGGCCGCCAATGAGCAGTTCTTC; cdr3_aa: CASSPSGRAANEQFF
v_call: TRBV18; d_call: NA; clone_size: NA; j_call: TRBJ2-6; cdr3_nt: TGTGCCAGCTCTCAGGGGCTTATCGACTCTGGGGCCAACGTCCTGACTTTC; cdr3_aa: CASSQGLIDSGANVLTF
v_call: TRBV11-2; d_call: TRBD1; clone_size: NA; j_call: TRBJ2-2; cdr3_nt: TGTGCCAGCAGCCTCGACAGGGGGGACACCGGGGAGCTGTTTTTT; cdr3_aa: CASSLDRGDTGELFF
v_call: TRBV7-8; d_call: NA; clone_size: many; j_call: TRBJ2-7; cdr3_nt: TGTGCCAGCAGCTCCCCTTGGGGGGACATCTACGAGCAGTACTTC; cdr3_aa: CASSSPWGDIYEQYF
v_call: TRBV6-1; d_call: TRBD1; clone_size: NA; j_call: TRBJ1-6; cdr3_nt: TGTGCCAGCAGGGGGACAGGCGTGTATAATTCACCCCTCCACTTT; cdr3_aa: CASRGTGVYNSPLHF
v_call: TRBV28; d_call: NA; clone_size: NA; j_call: TRBJ1-5; cdr3_nt: TGTGCCAGCAGTTTACTCGTAGTTTATGGCAATCAGCCCCAGCATTTT; cdr3_aa: CASSLLVVYGNQPQHF
v_call: TRBV4-1; d_call: NA; clone_size: few; j_call: TRBJ2-6; cdr3_nt: TGCGCCAGCAGACAGGGTCTGAAGAACTCTGGGGCCAACGTCCTGACTTTC; cdr3_aa: CASRQGLKNSGANVLTF